A single T cell receptor beta chain is shown here with its context. The specificity of this receptor is unknown. An end of the junction differs from the germline gene, which may be a read error. These data are taken from a study of blood T cells in healthy people across ages (dated by TCRdb to between 2014 and 2017). In terms of the full investigation: In model experiments, template switching captured roughly one uniquely barcoded TCR beta cDNA molecule for every two T cells. Four age groups were formed from the donors: young (average approximately 17 years), middle-aged (just under 40), aged (62) and long-lived (around 82). To track age-related changes in TCR beta repertoire diversity, the study relied on deep sequencing normalized with unique cDNA molecular identifiers. To avoid experimental bias, donors of different ages were distributed randomly across sequencing lanes. Two additional independent replicas of 1 million unique cDNA reads from the same blood draw were analyzed for two donors (one aged 18 to 30 and one aged 80 or older).

Paper-wide results and their limitations: There was a strong correlation between observed TCR beta diversity and the percentage of naive T cells measured by flow cytometry. Donor CMV infection status was unknown, potentially confounding age-related changes in expanded clonotypes. Bulk unsorted PBMC profiling prevented conclusive comparison of naive and antigen-experienced compartments. Compared with the aged group, more naive CD4+ T cells, fewer expanded clones and increased TCR diversity were shown by the long-lived group, suggesting age selection. Observed TCR beta diversity per million T cells fell roughly linearly with age, and a significant reduction was already apparent by age approximately 40. Estimates of total diversity from one million sequenced T cells were regarded as lower bounds and underestimates.

The roughly 39 donors, aged roughly 6 to 95 years, were systemically healthy Caucasian individuals from Russia. Each donor gave 9.5 to 10 milliliters of peripheral blood, drawn into EDTA-treated Vacutainer tubes. Ficoll-Paque density-gradient centrifugation was used to isolate PBMCs, with at least 7 million obtained per sample. Total RNA was extracted from PBMCs with Trizol reagent, with at least 5 micrograms obtained per sample. For every donor, flow cytometry on a PBMC aliquot measured the percentage of naive CD45RAhigh/CD27high T cells. The CDR3 holds 13 amino acids from the cysteine to the phenylalanine. Only CDR3 DNA remains: 39 bases, in frame from the first base. CDR1 and CDR2 are read off the germline V gene (reference sequence) as DFQATT and SNEGSKA. The method behind the library was 5' RACE. The listed sequencing device is Illumina HiSeq 2500. A second PCR of about 7 to 12 cycles was performed with a sample-barcoded 5' primer and a J-beta primer mix. A template-switch 5' adaptor carrying 12 random nucleotides introduced a unique molecular identifier onto each TCR beta cDNA molecule. Each sample yielded at least 2.5 million CDR3-containing paired-end reads. All of the RNA was converted into first-strand cDNA using the Mint cDNA synthesis kit, with a TRBC-specific oligonucleotide serving as the primer. Following uracil-DNA glycosylase treatment, a first 18-cycle PCR with universal primers M1SS and BC2_uni_R was performed on all cDNA. Per the authors' processing: Each sample was normalized by randomly selecting 1 million high-quality reads, each carrying a distinct molecular identifier. Reads sharing molecular identifiers were discarded rather than binned into consensus sequences. MiTCR, set to a Q25 quality threshold and the strictest error-elimination algorithm, was used for CDR3 identification, clonotype clustering and error correction. Lower-bound total TCR beta diversity was estimated with a nonparametric unseen species model using Euler transformation. In-frame beta chains were kept once TCRdb had trimmed the public reads at Q25 with fastp and called clones with MiXCR. When rows share a CDR3 protein, they turn into one entry using the most common DNA and genes. The V and J calls were determined by TCRdb, not by the authors. In this sample the table shows 450,000 to 700,000 distinct CDR3 sequences, roughly a quarter of which occur a single time. In total, the top ten clones hold around 20% of the sample.

The receptor's source is a woman in her 70s in good health. The receptor chain draws on TRBV20-1 and TRBJ1-2; TRBD1 might be the D gene, on 6 matching bases. The sample was blood. The DNA sequence follows: TGCAGTGCTCCCGGCAGGGGTGGGGATGGCTACGCCTTC. Its translation reads: CSAPGRGGDGYAF.